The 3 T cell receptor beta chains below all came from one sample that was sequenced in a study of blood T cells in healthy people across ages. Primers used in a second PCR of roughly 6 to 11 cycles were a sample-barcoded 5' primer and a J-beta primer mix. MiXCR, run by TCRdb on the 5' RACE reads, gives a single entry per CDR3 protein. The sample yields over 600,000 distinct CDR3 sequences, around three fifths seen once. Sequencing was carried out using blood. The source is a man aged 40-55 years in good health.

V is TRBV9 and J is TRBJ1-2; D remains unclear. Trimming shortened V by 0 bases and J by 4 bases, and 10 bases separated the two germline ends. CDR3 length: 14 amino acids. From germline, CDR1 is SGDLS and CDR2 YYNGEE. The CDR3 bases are TGTGCCAGCAGCGTAGATCTTGCCAGCTATGGCTACACCTTC. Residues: CASSVDLASYGYTF.

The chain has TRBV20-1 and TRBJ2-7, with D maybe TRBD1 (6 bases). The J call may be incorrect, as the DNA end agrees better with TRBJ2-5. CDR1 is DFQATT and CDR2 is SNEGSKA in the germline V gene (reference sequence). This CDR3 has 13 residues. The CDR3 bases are TGCAGTGCTAGCCTCTCAGGGGCCGAGACCCAGTACTTC. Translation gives CSASLSGAETQYF.

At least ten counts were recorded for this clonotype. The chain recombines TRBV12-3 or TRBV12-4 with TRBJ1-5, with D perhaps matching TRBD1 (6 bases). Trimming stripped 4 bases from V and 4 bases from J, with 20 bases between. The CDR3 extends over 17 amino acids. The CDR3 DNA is TGTGCCAGCAGTTCTGGGGGGACGAGACAGGCTAATCAGCCCCAGCATTTT. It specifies CASSSGGTRQANQPQHF.